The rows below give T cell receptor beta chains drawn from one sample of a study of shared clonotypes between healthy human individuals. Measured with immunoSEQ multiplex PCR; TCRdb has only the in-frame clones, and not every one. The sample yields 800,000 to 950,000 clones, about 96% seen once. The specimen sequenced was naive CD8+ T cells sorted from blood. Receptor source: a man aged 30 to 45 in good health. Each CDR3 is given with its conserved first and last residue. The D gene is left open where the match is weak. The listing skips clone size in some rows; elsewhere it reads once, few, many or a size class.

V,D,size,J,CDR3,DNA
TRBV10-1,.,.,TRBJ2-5,CASSESGAAQYF,TGCGCCAGCAGTGAGTCGGGGGCGGCCCAGTACTTC
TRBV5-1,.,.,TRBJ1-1,CASSSAGSSRTEAFF,TGCGCCAGCAGCTCGGCGGGGAGCTCTCGGACTGAAGCTTTCTTT
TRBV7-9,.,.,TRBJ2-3,CASSPIVGGVVDTQYF,TGTGCCAGCAGCCCGATAGTGGGAGGTGTCGTGGATACGCAGTATTTT
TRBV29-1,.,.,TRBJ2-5,CSVEDSVGQTQYF,TGCAGCGTTGAAGATAGTGTGGGGCAGACCCAGTACTTC
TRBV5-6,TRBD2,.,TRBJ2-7,CASSLGVAGGPGAVYEQYF,TGTGCCAGCAGCTTGGGGGTAGCGGGAGGGCCGGGGGCGGTCTACGAGCAGTACTTC
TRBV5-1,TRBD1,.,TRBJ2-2,CASRAGQGSTGELFF,TGCGCCAGCAGGGCGGGACAGGGGAGCACCGGGGAGCTGTTTTTT
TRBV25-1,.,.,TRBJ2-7,CASSERGVYEQYF,TGTGCCAGCAGTGAACGAGGCGTTTACGAGCAGTACTTC
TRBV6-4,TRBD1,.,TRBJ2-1,CASSDYATGIPNEQFF,TGTGCCAGCAGTGACTATGCGACAGGGATCCCTAATGAGCAGTTCTTC
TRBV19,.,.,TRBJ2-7,CASSRPASEQYF,TGTGCCAGTAGCCGACCAGCATCCGAGCAGTACTTC
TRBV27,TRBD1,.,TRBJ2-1,CASSFFYYPGQGKYNEQFF,TGTGCCAGCAGTTTTTTCTACTACCCCGGACAGGGCAAATACAATGAGCAGTTCTTC
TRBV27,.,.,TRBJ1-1,CASSLGWGTEAFF,TGTGCCAGCAGTTTAGGTTGGGGCACTGAAGCTTTCTTT
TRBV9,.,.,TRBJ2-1,CASSVGFSTNEQFF,TGTGCCAGCAGCGTAGGCTTCAGTACGAATGAGCAGTTCTTC
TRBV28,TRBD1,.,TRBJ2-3,CASSYRDRGSITQYF,TGTGCCAGCAGTTACCGGGACAGGGGTTCAATTACGCAGTATTTT
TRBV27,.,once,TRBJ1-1,CASSLQWHTEAFF,TGTGCCAGCAGTTTACAGTGGCACACTGAAGCTTTCTTT
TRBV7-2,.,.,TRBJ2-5,CASSLGPLWGETQYF,TGTGCCAGCAGCTTAGGACCTCTGTGGGGGGAGACCCAGTACTTC
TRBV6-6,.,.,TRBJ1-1,CASSPGAVNTEAFF,TGTGCCAGCAGTCCAGGGGCAGTGAACACTGAAGCTTTCTTT
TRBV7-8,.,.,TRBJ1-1,CASSLEGRKNTEAFF,TGTGCCAGCAGCTTAGAGGGCAGAAAAAACACTGAAGCTTTCTTT
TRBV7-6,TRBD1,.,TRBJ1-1,CASSLGTGGEVEAFF,TGTGCCAGCAGCTTAGGTACAGGGGGCGAAGTTGAAGCTTTCTTT
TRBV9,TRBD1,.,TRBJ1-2,CASSASDRSWYGYTF,TGTGCCAGCAGCGCATCGGACAGGTCCTGGTATGGCTACACCTTC
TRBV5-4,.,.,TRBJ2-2,CASSSGTGELFF,TGTGCCAGCAGCTCGGGCACCGGGGAGCTGTTTTTT
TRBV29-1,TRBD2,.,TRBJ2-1,CSVRSGRARNEQFF,TGCAGCGTTAGGAGCGGGAGGGCCCGTAATGAGCAGTTCTTC
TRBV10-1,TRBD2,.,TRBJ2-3,CASSAAGETDTQYF,TGCGCCAGCAGTGCAGCGGGAGAAACAGATACGCAGTATTTT
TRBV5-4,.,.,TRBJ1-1,CASIRNSEAFF,TGTGCCAGCATCCGGAACTCTGAAGCTTTCTTT
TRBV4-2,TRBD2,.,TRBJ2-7,CASSQGPASGRYEQYF,TGTGCCAGCAGCCAGGGTCCGGCTAGCGGGAGGTACGAGCAGTACTTC
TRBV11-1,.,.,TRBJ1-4,CASRRGGEKLFF,TGTGCCAGCAGGCGAGGAGGCGAAAAACTGTTTTTT
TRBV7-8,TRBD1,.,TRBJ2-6,CASSLVRETGGSGANVLTF,TGTGCCAGCAGCTTAGTGAGGGAGACAGGGGGGTCTGGGGCCAACGTCCTGACTTTC
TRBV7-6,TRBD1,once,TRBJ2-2,CASSEGTGSTGELFF,TGTGCCAGCAGCGAAGGGACAGGGAGCACCGGGGAGCTGTTTTTT
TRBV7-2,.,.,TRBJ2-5,CASSLALRGETQYF,TGTGCCAGCAGCTTAGCCCTCAGGGGAGAGACCCAGTACTTC
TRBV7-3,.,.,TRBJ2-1,CASSLGQGDYNEQFF,TGTGCCAGCAGCTTAGGGCAGGGAGACTACAATGAGCAGTTCTTC
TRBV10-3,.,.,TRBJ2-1,CAISESGSGAPNEQFF,TGTGCCATCAGTGAAAGTGGGTCAGGGGCCCCGAATGAGCAGTTCTTC
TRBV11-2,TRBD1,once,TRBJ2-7,CASSLGTGLGEQYF,TGTGCCAGCAGCTTAGGGACAGGGTTAGGTGAGCAGTACTTC
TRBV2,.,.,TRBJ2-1,CASSDFADQSKNPNEQFF,TGTGCCAGCAGTGATTTTGCAGACCAATCCAAAAACCCCAATGAGCAGTTCTTC
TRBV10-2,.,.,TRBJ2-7,CASSASRGGGRTYEQYF,TGCGCCAGCAGTGCGTCGAGGGGTGGAGGCAGAACCTACGAGCAGTACTTC
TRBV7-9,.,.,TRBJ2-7,CASSSSRGHEQYF,TGTGCCAGCAGCTCCTCGCGGGGGCACGAGCAGTACTTC
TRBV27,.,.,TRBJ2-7,CASSLAGNTYEQYF,TGTGCCAGCAGTTTAGCGGGAAATACCTACGAGCAGTACTTC
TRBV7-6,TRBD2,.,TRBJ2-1,CASSSRMPSGRVGNEQFF,TGTGCCAGCAGCTCTAGGATGCCCAGCGGGAGAGTTGGGAATGAGCAGTTCTTC
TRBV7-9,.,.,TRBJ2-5,CASSLTLGPGTQYF,TGTGCCAGCAGCTTAACCCTGGGGCCGGGGACCCAGTACTTC
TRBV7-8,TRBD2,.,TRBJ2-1,CASSPIEITSGSYNEQFF,TGTGCCAGCAGCCCAATAGAGATCACTAGCGGGTCCTACAATGAGCAGTTCTTC
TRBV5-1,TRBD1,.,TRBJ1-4,CASSSIFRGTDEELFF,TGCGCCAGCAGCTCAATATTCAGGGGGACGGATGAAGAACTGTTTTTT
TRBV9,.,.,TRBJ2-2,CASPRRQNRTTNTGELFF,TGTGCCAGCCCAAGGAGACAGAACCGAACCACGAACACCGGGGAGCTGTTTTTT
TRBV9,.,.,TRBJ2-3,CASSTRDRTDTQYF,TGTGCCAGCAGCACCCGGGATCGCACAGATACGCAGTATTTT
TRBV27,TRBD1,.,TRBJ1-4,CASSLGVGTGAKLFF,TGTGCCAGCAGCTTAGGGGTGGGGACAGGCGCAAAACTGTTTTTT
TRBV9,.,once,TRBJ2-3,CASSVEGALKDTQYF,TGTGCCAGCAGCGTAGAGGGAGCCCTGAAGGATACGCAGTATTTT
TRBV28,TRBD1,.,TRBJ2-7,CASSLYSVRGREQYF,TGTGCCAGCAGTTTATATTCAGTTAGGGGGCGTGAGCAGTACTTC
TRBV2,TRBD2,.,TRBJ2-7,CASSDGTSLFDEQYF,TGTGCCAGCAGTGACGGGACTAGCTTATTCGACGAGCAGTACTTC
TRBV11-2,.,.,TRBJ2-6,CASSSWAAGANVLTF,TGTGCCAGCAGCTCCTGGGCGGCTGGGGCCAACGTCCTGACTTTC
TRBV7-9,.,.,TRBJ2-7,CASSPGGAGLYEQYF,TGTGCCAGCAGCCCCGGCGGGGCAGGGCTCTACGAGCAGTACTTC
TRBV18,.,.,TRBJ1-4,CASSPGRAREKLFF,TGTGCCAGCTCACCAGGCAGGGCACGTGAAAAACTGTTTTTT
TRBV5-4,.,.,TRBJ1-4,CASSLLSGTSNEKLFF,TGTGCCAGCAGCCTCCTCTCCGGGACAAGTAATGAAAAACTGTTTTTT
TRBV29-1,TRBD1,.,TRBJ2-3,CSVEDPGTGVQYF,TGCAGCGTTGAAGATCCCGGGACAGGGGTGCAGTATTTT
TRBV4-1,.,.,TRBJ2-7,CASSQGVRTYEQYF,TGCGCCAGCAGCCAGGGAGTACGAACCTACGAGCAGTACTTC
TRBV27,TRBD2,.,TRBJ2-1,CASSPLLAGGPAYNEQFF,TGTGCCAGCAGTCCCCTCCTAGCGGGAGGGCCAGCCTACAATGAGCAGTTCTTC
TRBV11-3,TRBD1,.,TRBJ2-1,CASSGGQGASNEQFF,TGTGCCAGCAGCGGTGGACAGGGGGCGAGCAATGAGCAGTTCTTC
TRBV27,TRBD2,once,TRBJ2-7,CASTPGRGLAGPSSYEQYF,TGTGCCAGCACTCCCGGAAGAGGACTAGCGGGCCCAAGCTCCTACGAGCAGTACTTC
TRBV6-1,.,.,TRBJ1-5,CASNPGAPFGPQHF,TGTGCCAGCAACCCCGGGGCCCCGTTCGGGCCCCAGCATTTT
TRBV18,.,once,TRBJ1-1,CASSHRNTEAFF,TGTGCCAGCTCACACAGGAACACTGAAGCTTTCTTT
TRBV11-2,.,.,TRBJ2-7,CASSLGPGVSYEQYF,TGTGCCAGCAGCTTAGGTCCGGGAGTCTCCTACGAGCAGTACTTC
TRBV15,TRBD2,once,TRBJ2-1,CATSRDHLGGLAGLFEQFF,TGTGCCACCAGCAGAGATCACTTGGGCGGACTAGCGGGATTGTTTGAGCAGTTCTTC
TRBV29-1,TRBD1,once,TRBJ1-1,CSVEGGQGPTEAFF,TGCAGCGTTGAAGGGGGACAGGGGCCCACTGAAGCTTTCTTT